The 26 T cell receptor beta chains below come from one sample, sequenced in a study of shared clonotypes between healthy human individuals. The method was immunoSEQ multiplex PCR; TCRdb's version includes in-frame clones alone and lacks a portion of them. The sample lists roughly 2.2 million clones; 85% to 95% were seen once. Sequences were obtained from naive CD4+ T cells from PBMCs. The subset is: CD45RA+ positively selected. The receptor source for this set is a man aged 18-30 years in good health. Some clones in this sample may be carry-over from other donors' samples.

The chain employs TRBV28 and TRBJ2-1; 7 positions match TRBD1. The length of the CDR3 is 15 residues. Losses at the gene ends were 8 bases for V and 7 bases for J; bases not matched to a gene: 14. Germline V gene lookup returns CDR1 MDHEN and CDR2 SYDVKM. The CDR3 loop reads CASRPRGRSWNEQFF. As DNA, the CDR3 is TGTGCCAGCCGACCCAGGGGGAGAAGTTGGAATGAGCAGTTCTTC.

This rearrangement joins TRBV7-2 to TRBJ2-5; unclear D gene. The V end was cut by 4 bases, the J end by 2 bases, with 8 bases between. Germline CDR1 SGHTA, CDR2 FQGNSA. This CDR3 is 13 amino acids long. CDR3 sequence reads: CASSSALQETQYF. CDR3 bases: TGTGCCAGCAGCTCAGCCCTTCAAGAGACCCAGTACTTC.

The V gene is TRBV7-2, the J gene TRBJ2-5; 10 bases map to TRBD2. The CDR3 is 15 residues long. CDR1 SGHTA and CDR2 FQGNSA come from the germline V gene. With 4 bases clipped from V and 4 bases from J, the junction kept 6 bases outside the gene matches. CDR3 residues: CASSSLAGVRETQYF. CDR3 DNA sequence: TGTGCCAGCAGCTCCCTAGCGGGAGTGCGAGAGACCCAGTACTTC.

The chain links TRBV29-1 to TRBJ2-7; no definite D call. The V gene lost 7 bases and the J gene lost 4 bases, with 11 bases spanning the gap. Germline loops: CDR1 SQVTM, CDR2 ANQGSEA. CDR3 length: 11 amino acids. CDR3 sequence: CSAQVEYEQYF. CDR3 coding DNA: TGCAGCGCCCAGGTTGAGTACGAGCAGTACTTC.

The chain employs TRBV5-1 and TRBJ2-7, with D possibly being TRBD1 or TRBD2 (6 bases each). CDR1 and CDR2 (germline): SGHRS, YFSETQ. Trimming shortened V by 0 bases and J by 2 bases, and 12 bases separated the two germline ends. CDR3 length: 15 amino acids. CDR3 in amino acids: CASSLVSGAPYEQYF. Written as DNA, the CDR3 is TGCGCCAGCAGCTTGGTTTCGGGGGCCCCCTACGAGCAGTACTTC.

This clone appeared a single time. The chain links TRBV28 to TRBJ2-1; 9 bases are a match to TRBD2. V gave up 3 bases and J gave up 8 bases; unmatched junction bases: 8. The CDR3 sequence is 15 residues long. Germline V CDR1 and CDR2: MDHEN, SYDVKM. CDR3 in DNA: TGTGCCAGCAGTTTGGTGTCGGCGGGGGGGGATGAGCAGTTCTTC. Translated: CASSLVSAGGDEQFF.

V and J are TRBV5-6 and TRBJ2-5; D remains unclear. V was pared by 3 bases and J by 3 bases, with 6 bases between. This CDR3 spans 12 amino acids. Germline loops: CDR1 SGHDT, CDR2 YYEEEE. CDR3 residues: CASSYNEETQYF. Here the CDR3 DNA reads TGTGCCAGCAGCTACAACGAAGAGACCCAGTACTTC.

The rearrangement links TRBV15 to TRBJ2-2; no firm D call. Between the trimmed V and J ends, which lost 0 bases and 5 bases, there was a span of 7 bases. Germline CDR1 LNHNV, CDR2 YYDKDF (reference sequence). The CDR3 contains 14 residues. The CDR3 nucleotides are TGTGCCACCAGCAGAGATATGGGGACCGGGGAGCTGTTTTTT. The encoded protein is CATSRDMGTGELFF.

The rearrangement uses TRBV6-1 and TRBJ1-1; no clear D gene. Germline values: CDR1 MNHNS, CDR2 SASEGT. The CDR3 contains 15 residues. V was pared by 2 bases and J by 0 bases, with 10 bases between. The CDR3, as DNA: TGTGCCAGCAGTGAAAATGGAGTCCTGAACACTGAAGCTTTCTTT. Its protein product is CASSENGVLNTEAFF.

The chain uses TRBV7-3 and TRBJ1-1; D is undetermined. Germline values: CDR1 SGHTA, CDR2 FQGTGA. The CDR3 is 14 amino acids. Trimming took 5 bases from V and 4 from J, leaving 14 bases between them. CDR3 loop: CASSPQSGGTEAFF. The CDR3 coding sequence is TGTGCCAGCAGCCCACAGAGTGGTGGCACTGAAGCTTTCTTT.

CDR3 sequence reads: CASNSPAGQGLTGELFF. The DNA of the CDR3 is TGTGCCAGCAACTCCCCCGCGGGACAGGGGTTAACCGGGGAGCTGTTTTTT. The chain has TRBV7-3 and TRBJ2-2, with 10 positions matching TRBD1. The CDR3 runs 17 residues. CDR1 is SGHTA and CDR2 is FQGTGA in the germline V gene. After removal of 7 bases from V and 5 bases from J, the junction contained 13 bases not matched to a gene.

The chain is built from TRBV11-2 and TRBJ1-1; D is perhaps TRBD1 (5 bases). The V end was cut by 7 bases, the J end by 1 base, with 16 bases between. Germline CDR1 and CDR2: SGHAT and FQNNGV. This CDR3 is 15 amino acids long. Here the CDR3 DNA reads TGTGCCAGCACCCCTTTCGGGAGGGGGAACACTGAAGCTTTCTTT. Translating gives CASTPFGRGNTEAFF.

The chain employs TRBV9 and TRBJ2-5, with 10 bases that match TRBD2. The J segment lost 5 bases and the V segment lost 5 bases, leaving 6 bases of the junction unmatched. Germline V lookup: CDR1 SGDLS, CDR2 YYNGEE. The CDR3 totals 14 residues. For the CDR3, the DNA is TGTGCCAGCAGTTACAGCGGGAGGGAGGAGACCCAGTACTTC. It yields the protein CASSYSGREETQYF.

The rearrangement links TRBV6-1 to TRBJ1-1, with 12 positions matching TRBD1. Germline V gene data show CDR1 as MNHNS and CDR2 as SASEGT. Trimming cost V 9 bases and J 4 bases; bases outside gene matches: 6. The CDR3 length is 14 residues. The CDR3 region has the DNA TGTGCCAGTAAAAAGGGACAGGGGGCCACTGAAGCTTTCTTT. Protein sequence: CASKKGQGATEAFF.

The rearrangement links TRBV2 to TRBJ1-1; D remains unclear. Germline CDR1 reads SNHLY; CDR2 reads FYNNEI. Trimming pared 3 bases from V and 0 bases from J, leaving 11 bases between. This CDR3 has 15 residues. The CDR3 region is CASSEFGQMNTEAFF. As DNA, the CDR3 is TGTGCCAGCAGTGAGTTCGGCCAGATGAACACTGAAGCTTTCTTT.

The rearrangement uses TRBV6-5 and TRBJ2-7, with 7 bases that match TRBD1. From germline, CDR1 is MNHEY and CDR2 SVGAGI. V was clipped by 7 bases and J by 2 bases; unmatched bases: 8. The CDR3 consists of 14 residues. The CDR3 DNA sequence: TGTGCCAGCAAGACAGGGATGGGCCCCTACGAGCAGTACTTC. It is translated as CASKTGMGPYEQYF.

This chain connects TRBV19 to TRBJ2-3; tentatively, D is TRBD1 (6 bases). The CDR3 is 14 amino acids. Trimming left V 5 bases short and J 4 bases short, with 13 bases between. Germline V gene sequence: CDR1 LNHDA, CDR2 SQIVND (reference sequence). DNA of the CDR3: TGTGCCAGTAGTGACAGGCCCGTAGCAGATACGCAGTATTTT. It is translated as CASSDRPVADTQYF.

CDR3 residues: CASSLRDNTGELFF. The CDR3 region has the DNA TGTGCCAGCAGTCTCAGGGACAACACCGGGGAGCTGTTTTTT. The genes are TRBV27 and TRBJ2-2; D may correspond to TRBD1 or TRBD2 (5 bases each). The CDR3 is 14 residues long. Germline V gene data show CDR1 as MNHEY and CDR2 as SMNVEV (reference sequence). Deletions cut 5 bases from V and 2 bases from J, with 9 bases between.

V gene TRBV4-2 combines with J gene TRBJ2-2, with 8 bases aligning to TRBD2. Unmatched junction bases numbered 5, after V lost 0 bases and J lost 2 bases. CDR3 length equals 17 residues. Germline assignment: CDR1 LGHNA and CDR2 YNFKEQ. In DNA, the CDR3 is TGTGCCAGCAGCCAAGAGGGGGTAGCGGGAAACACCGGGGAGCTGTTTTTT. Its translation: CASSQEGVAGNTGELFF.

V is TRBV6-1 and J is TRBJ1-2; 10 nucleotides line up with TRBD1. The CDR3 runs to 14 residues. Germline CDR1 and CDR2: MNHNS and SASEGT. Losses at the gene ends were 5 bases for V and 5 bases for J; bases not matched to a gene: 5. The CDR3 sequence is CASSRRTGGYGYTF. The CDR3 DNA reads TGTGCCAGCAGTCGAAGGACAGGGGGATATGGCTACACCTTC.

The chain carries TRBV6-1 and TRBJ1-2, with TRBD1 matching over 8 bases. V gave up 6 bases and J gave up 3 bases; unmatched junction bases: 9. CDR1 and CDR2 from the germline V gene are MNHNS and SASEGT. CDR3 length equals 15 residues. The CDR3 loop reads CASSTIQGVDYGYTF. The CDR3 coding sequence is TGTGCCAGCAGCACGATACAGGGGGTCGACTATGGCTACACCTTC.

This clone was observed a single time. Germline and junction disagree at one end, which may indicate a read error. The chain employs TRBV29-1 and TRBJ2-5; maybe TRBD2 (6 bases). The CDR3 has 10 amino acids. The germline V gene encodes CDR1 SQVTM and CDR2 ANQGSEA. The chain's CDR3 is CSVGRERRDF. CDR3 coding DNA: TGCAGCGTTGGAAGGGAGCGGAGGGACTTC. Full variable domain (outside the CDR3, taken from reference TRBV29-1 and TRBJ2-5): SAVISQKPSRDICQRGTSLTIQCQVDSQVTMMFWYRQQPGQSLTLIATANQGSEATYESGFVIDKFPISRPNLTFSTLTVSNMSPEDSSIYLCSVGRERRDFGPGTRLLVL.

The chain's CDR3 is CASSLVTHPQETQYF. The DNA of the CDR3 is TGTGCCAGCAGCTTAGTTACTCACCCGCAAGAGACCCAGTACTTC. The chain carries TRBV7-2 and TRBJ2-5, with D hard to call. V was pared by 1 base and J by 2 bases, with 11 bases between. CDR3 length: 15 amino acids. Per the germline V gene, CDR1 is SGHTA and CDR2 is FQGNSA.

The chain links TRBV30 to TRBJ1-2, with TRBD1 matching over 7 bases. CDR1 is GTSNPN, CDR2 SVGIG, per germline (reference sequence). The length of the CDR3 is 17 residues. V lost 5 bases, J lost 6 bases, and 21 bases stayed unmatched. The CDR3 protein is CAWLPSAGTVFSHGYTF. As DNA, the CDR3 is TGTGCCTGGCTCCCCTCGGCGGGGACAGTCTTTTCTCATGGCTACACCTTC.

The CDR3 nucleotides read TGCAGCGTTGAGGCAGCGGTGAGCTCCTACAATGAGCAGTTCTTC. This codes for CSVEAAVSSYNEQFF. The chain joins TRBV29-1 to TRBJ2-1; possible D gene TRBD2, 5 bases. This CDR3 has 15 residues. Trimming shortened V by 3 bases and J by 0 bases, and 12 bases separated the two germline ends. Germline V gene sequence: CDR1 SQVTM, CDR2 ANQGSEA.

This clone has more than one count but fewer than ten. CDR3 loop: CASSPGQGGLRLFF. CDR3 nucleotide sequence: TGTGCCAGCAGTCCGGGACAGGGAGGATTACGACTGTTTTTT. The chain employs TRBV6-6 and TRBJ1-4; 9 bases agree with TRBD1. With 5 bases clipped from V and 13 bases from J, the junction kept 11 bases outside the gene matches. CDR1 is MNHNY, CDR2 SVGAGI, per germline (reference sequence). The CDR3 is 14 amino acids.